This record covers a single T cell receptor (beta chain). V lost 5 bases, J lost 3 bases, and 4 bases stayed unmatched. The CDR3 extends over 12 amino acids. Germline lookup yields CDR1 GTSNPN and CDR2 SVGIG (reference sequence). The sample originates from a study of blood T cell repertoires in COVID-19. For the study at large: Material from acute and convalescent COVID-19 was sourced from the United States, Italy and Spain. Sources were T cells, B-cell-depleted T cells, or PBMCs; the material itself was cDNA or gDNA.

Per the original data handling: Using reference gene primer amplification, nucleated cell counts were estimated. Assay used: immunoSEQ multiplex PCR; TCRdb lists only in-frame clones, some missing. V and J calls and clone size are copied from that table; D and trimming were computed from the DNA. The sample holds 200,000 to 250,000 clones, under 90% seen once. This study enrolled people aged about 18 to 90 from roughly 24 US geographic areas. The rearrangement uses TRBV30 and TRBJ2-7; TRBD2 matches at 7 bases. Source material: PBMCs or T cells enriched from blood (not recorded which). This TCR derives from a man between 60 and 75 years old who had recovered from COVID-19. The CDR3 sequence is CAWGTNRYEQYF. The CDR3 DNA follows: TGTGCCTGGGGGACTAATCGCTACGAGCAGTACTTC.